This entry lists 9 T cell receptor beta chains sequenced from one sample in a study of cytomegalovirus exposure and HLA in healthy donors (TCRdb year 2017). Preparation of the library involved the immunoSEQ multiplex PCR assay. For the multiplex PCR, a mixture combining 60 forward primers for TCR Vbeta segments and 13 reverse primers for TCR Jbeta segments was used. Imported from immuneACCESS, the table was reduced by TCRdb to in-frame sequences with V and J called. These copies leave out some clones; in studies compared against another copy, an unresolved V gene accounts for under half, and the cause of the remainder is not known. The sample yields more than 95,000 clones; around 85% were counted once. The top ten clones comprise 6.9% of the sample. Sequencing was performed on PBMCs. The receptors here all came from a man aged 25 to 40 in good health and CMV-seropositive.

The chain couples TRBV6-1 to TRBJ2-7; 11 bases agree with TRBD1. The CDR3 length is 17 residues. V lost 4 bases, J lost 1 base, and 9 bases stayed unmatched. CDR1 MNHNS and CDR2 SASEGT come from the germline V gene. The CDR3 here is CASSASTGTGGSYEQYF. The CDR3 bases are TGTGCCAGCAGTGCCTCTACCGGGACAGGGGGGTCCTACGAGCAGTACTTC.

This chain uses TRBV13 with TRBJ2-2; maybe TRBD2 (5 bases). CDR3 size: 14 residues. Germline CDR1 and CDR2: PRHDT and FYEKMQ (reference sequence). The V gene lost 5 bases and the J gene lost 7 bases, with 14 bases spanning the gap. CDR3 in DNA: TGTGCCAGCAGCCGCTCGAGGGTTGACGGGGAGCTGTTTTTT. Protein product: CASSRSRVDGELFF. The full variable domain, in which reference TRBV13 and TRBJ2-2 provide the parts outside the CDR3, is AAGVIQSPRHLIKEKRETATLKCYPIPRHDTVYWYQQGPGQDPQFLISFYEKMQSDKGSIPDRFSAQQFSDYHSELNMSSLELGDSALYFCASSRSRVDGELFFGEGSRLTVL.

The V gene is TRBV11-2, the J gene TRBJ2-7; a weak D match, TRBD2 (6 bases). The V and J ends lost 1 base and 4 bases respectively, with 8 bases between them. The germline V gene encodes CDR1 SGHAT and CDR2 FQNNGV. CDR3 length: 13 amino acids. CDR3 in amino acids: CASSLGGGYEQYF. The CDR3 nucleotides read TGTGCCAGCAGCTTAGGCGGAGGGTACGAGCAGTACTTC.

This clone appeared a single time. The CDR3 sequence is CASSPGTYSYEQYF. The CDR3 coding sequence is TGCGCCAGCAGTCCCGGGACATACTCCTACGAGCAGTACTTC. The chain is built from TRBV5-1 and TRBJ2-7; tentative D call: TRBD1 (6 bases). CDR1 and CDR2 from the germline V gene are SGHRS and YFSETQ. CDR3 length: 14 residues. Trimming stripped 5 bases from V and 0 bases from J, with 12 bases between.

This chain joins TRBV5-4 and TRBJ1-2; 8 bases are a match to TRBD1. CDR1 and CDR2 (germline): SGHNT, YYREEE (reference sequence). V shed 3 bases, J shed 1 base, and the junction held 5 bases outside the gene matches. The CDR3 covers 15 residues. This CDR3 is CASSSAGGVNYGYTF. The CDR3 DNA follows: TGTGCCAGCAGCTCAGCAGGGGGCGTTAACTATGGCTACACCTTC.

This sequence joins TRBV18 and TRBJ1-2, with 7 bases fitting TRBD1. Trimming cost V 2 bases and J 8 bases; bases outside gene matches: 8. Germline CDR1 is KGHSH and CDR2 is LQKENI. CDR3 length: 14 amino acids. In nucleotides, the CDR3 is TGTGCCAGCTCACCAGGGTCGACAGGGCGAGGCTACACCTTC. Residues: CASSPGSTGRGYTF.

This clone was counted only a few times. V usage is TRBV7-9 and J usage is TRBJ2-1; 7 bases line up with TRBD1. V dropped 3 bases and J dropped 6; count of bases not matched to a gene: 2. Germline V CDR1 and CDR2: SEHNR, FQNEAQ (reference sequence). The CDR3 consists of 13 residues. The CDR3 DNA reads as TGTGCCAGCAGCTTGGCAGGGGGCAATGAGCAGTTCTTC. Translating gives CASSLAGGNEQFF.

The V call is TRBV5-4, the J call TRBJ2-5; 8 nucleotides match TRBD1. V was clipped by 5 bases and J by 4 bases; unmatched bases: 4. Per germline, CDR1 SGHNT and CDR2 YYREEE (reference sequence). The CDR3 runs 13 residues. The CDR3 DNA reads TGTGCCAGCAGGGACAGGGTAGGAGAGACCCAGTACTTC. Its translation: CASRDRVGETQYF.

The chain links TRBV7-9 to TRBJ2-7; no reliable D call. The CDR3 has 12 residues. With 5 bases removed from V and 0 bases from J, the gap between germline ends came to 5 bases. Germline assignment: CDR1 SEHNR and CDR2 FQNEAQ (reference sequence). The CDR3 DNA reads as TGTGCCAGCAGCCTTAGCTCCTACGAGCAGTACTTC. Translated: CASSLSSYEQYF.